This T cell receptor (beta chain) comes out of a study of blood T cell repertoires in COVID-19. The overall study: Sample material is recorded as cDNA or gDNA derived from T cells, B-cell-depleted T cells, or PBMCs.

This CDR3 has 12 amino acids. V was shortened by 6 bases and J by 7 bases, with 9 bases between the two germline ends. The V gene's germline CDR1 is MGHDK and CDR2 SYGVNS. Generated by immunoSEQ multiplex PCR, the TCRdb table keeps only in-frame clones and is missing some. This sample has around 92,000 clones, with roughly 83% found just once. This clone was seen just once. V usage is TRBV25-1 and J usage is TRBJ1-4; D is possibly TRBD1 (5 bases). The sequence was collected from a human donor in a cohort sampled during active COVID-19. The sample comprised peripheral blood. The CDR3, as DNA: TGTGCCAGCAGAGGGGAAGGTGAAAAACTGTTTTTT. Its translation is CASRGEGEKLFF.